This T cell receptor beta chain was sequenced during a study of Graves' ophthalmopathy and Graves' hyperthyroidism. V lost 3 bases and J 5 bases, leaving 6 bases between the germline ends. CDR3 size: 12 residues. CDR1 and CDR2 (germline): KGHDR, SFDVKD. The table lists this clonotype with many counts. TCR beta CDR3 amplification used RNA transcripts. First-round RT-PCR employed HTBI primers, with a second-round multiplex PCR after it. TCRdb reprocessed the multiplex PCR reads via MiXCR and lists one record per CDR3 protein. The data contain 300,000 to 500,000 distinct CDR3 sequences, 15% of them seen just once; the ten biggest clones take up 5.5% to 8%.

The material sequenced was peripheral blood. The chain links TRBV24-1 to TRBJ2-5; tentatively, D is TRBD2 (5 bases). The clonotype originates from a woman aged 18 to 35 with stable Graves' hyperthyroidism. The CDR3 loop reads CATSDPGETQYF. The CDR3 DNA sequence: TGTGCCACCAGTGATCCGGGGGAGACCCAGTACTTC.